This TCR beta chain was identified during a study of blood T cell repertoires in COVID-19. Study in general: Acute-phase and convalescent COVID-19 samples originated in the United States, Italy and Spain. The cDNA or gDNA used as material had been derived from T cells, B-cell-depleted T cells, or PBMCs.

TCRdb's copy holds only in-frame clones and misses some; the assay was immunoSEQ multiplex PCR. Of 150,000 to 200,000 clones in the sample, roughly 91% are singletons; the top ten hold under 6.5%. CDR3 length: 18 amino acids. CDR1 LNHNV and CDR2 YYDKDF come from the germline V gene (reference sequence). After removal of 0 bases from V and 4 bases from J, the junction contained 14 bases not matched to a gene. This chain links TRBV15 with TRBJ2-7, with 8 bases fitting TRBD1. The TCR comes from a man aged 40-49 years with active or convalescent COVID-19. The sample was peripheral blood. This CDR3 is CATSRDLPRGDRGYEQYF. The CDR3 DNA sequence: TGTGCCACCAGCAGAGATCTACCGAGGGGAGACAGGGGTTACGAGCAGTACTTC.